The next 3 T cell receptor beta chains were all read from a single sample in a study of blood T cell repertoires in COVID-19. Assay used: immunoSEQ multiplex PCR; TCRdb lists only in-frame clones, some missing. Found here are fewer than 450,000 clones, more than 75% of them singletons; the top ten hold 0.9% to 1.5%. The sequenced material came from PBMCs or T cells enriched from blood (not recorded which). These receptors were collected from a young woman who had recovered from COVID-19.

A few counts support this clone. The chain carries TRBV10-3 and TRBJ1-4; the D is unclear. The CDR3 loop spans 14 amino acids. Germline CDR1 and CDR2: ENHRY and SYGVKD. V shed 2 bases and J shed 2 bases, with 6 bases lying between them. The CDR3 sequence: CAISESHTNEKLFF. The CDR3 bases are TGTGCCATCAGTGAGAGCCACACTAATGAAAAACTGTTTTTT.

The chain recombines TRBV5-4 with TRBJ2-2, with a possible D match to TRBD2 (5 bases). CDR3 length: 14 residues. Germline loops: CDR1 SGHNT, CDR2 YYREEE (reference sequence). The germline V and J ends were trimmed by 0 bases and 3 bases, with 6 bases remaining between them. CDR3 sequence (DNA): TGTGCCAGCAGCTTGGCTAGCCACACCGGGGAGCTGTTTTTT. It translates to CASSLASHTGELFF.

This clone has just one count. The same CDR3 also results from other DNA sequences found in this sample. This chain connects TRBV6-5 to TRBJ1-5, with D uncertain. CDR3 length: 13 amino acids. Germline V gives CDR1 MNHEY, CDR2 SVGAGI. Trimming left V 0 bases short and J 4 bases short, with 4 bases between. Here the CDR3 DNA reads TGTGCCAGCAGTTACTCGCTAAATCAGCCCCAGCATTTT. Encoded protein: CASSYSLNQPQHF.